The 20 T cell receptor beta chains listed next were all sequenced from one sample in a study of T cells in localized non-small cell lung cancer. Profiling relied on immunoSEQ multiplex PCR, and the TCRdb table lists in-frame clones only, not all of them. Of roughly 77,000 clones listed, about 88% are singletons. This material consisted of peripheral blood, taken before any cancer treatment. The receptors shown here come from a woman between 40 and 69 years old with stage I squamous cell lung carcinoma.

The rearrangement joins TRBV11-2 to TRBJ1-1; D uncertain. The CDR3 consists of 11 residues. Trimming shortened V by 5 bases and J by 7 bases, and 8 bases separated the two germline ends. CDR1 and CDR2 (germline): SGHAT, FQNNGV. In DNA form, the CDR3 reads TGTGCCAGCAGCCGGGCAGTTGAAGCTTTCTTT. Encoded protein: CASSRAVEAFF.

The chain recombines TRBV4-2 with TRBJ1-2; D unresolved. V lost 1 base to trimming and J lost 8 bases, with 20 bases between them. The CDR3 is made up of 16 amino acids. Germline-derived CDR1 and CDR2 are LGHNA and YNFKEQ. In nucleotides, the CDR3 is TGTGCCAGCAGCCAAGTGGGGTCGGGCGGTGGGAACGGCTACACCTTC. Protein product: CASSQVGSGGGNGYTF.

The chain combines TRBV10-3 with TRBJ1-6; tentative D call: TRBD1 (6 bases). CDR1 ENHRY and CDR2 SYGVKD come from the germline V gene. Deletions cut 9 bases from V and 7 bases from J, with 19 bases between. The CDR3 totals 15 residues. CDR3 DNA: TGTGCCATAAATAAAGGGGGGCAGACCAATTCACCCCTCCACTTT. Protein: CAINKGGQTNSPLHF.

This clone was detected only a few times. This chain links TRBV7-9 with TRBJ2-4; D perhaps matches TRBD1 (5 bases). The germline gives CDR1 SEHNR, CDR2 FQNEAQ (reference sequence). The CDR3 is 14 amino acids. V gave up 3 bases and J gave up 1 base, with 7 bases separating them. The CDR3 nucleotides read TGTGCCAGCAGCTTTGGGGCGGCCAAAAACATTCAGTACTTC. It encodes CASSFGAAKNIQYF.

The chain links TRBV5-1 to TRBJ1-6; possibly TRBD1 for D (5 bases). This CDR3 has 17 amino acids. The V gene's germline CDR1 is SGHRS and CDR2 YFSETQ. Trimming cost V 0 bases and J 8 bases, with 18 bases left between them. The CDR3 region is CASSLAGGRGRDSPLHF. The CDR3 DNA is TGCGCCAGCAGCTTGGCGGGAGGGAGGGGACGGGATTCACCCCTCCACTTT.

The chain carries TRBV27 and TRBJ1-6; TRBD1 is a possible D gene (5 bases). Between the trimmed V and J ends, which lost 3 bases and 5 bases, there was a span of 11 bases. Germline CDR1 reads MNHEY; CDR2 reads SMNVEV (reference sequence). The CDR3 totals 15 residues. The CDR3: CASSFGGSDNSPLHF. CDR3 nucleotide sequence: TGTGCCAGCAGTTTTGGGGGTTCGGATAATTCACCCCTCCACTTT.

The chain joins TRBV5-1 to TRBJ1-1; a possible D gene is TRBD1 (6 bases). Germline V gene sequence: CDR1 SGHRS, CDR2 YFSETQ. The CDR3 extends over 14 amino acids. The V end was cut by 3 bases, the J end by 6 bases, with 15 bases between. CDR3 protein: CASSSLAQGSEAFF. CDR3 DNA: TGCGCCAGCAGCTCCTTGGCGCAGGGGTCTGAAGCTTTCTTT. Full variable domain (missing parts from reference TRBV5-1 and TRBJ1-1): KAGVTQTPRYLIKTRGQQVTLSCSPISGHRSVSWYQQTPGQGLQFLFEYFSETQRNKGNFPGRFSGRQFSNSRSEMNVSTLELGDSALYLCASSSLAQGSEAFFGQGTRLTVV.

V is TRBV19 and J is TRBJ1-2, with TRBD1 matching over 8 bases. CDR1 and CDR2 (germline): LNHDA, SQIVND (reference sequence). J lost 8 bases, V lost 3 bases, and 5 bases had no gene match. This CDR3 spans 13 amino acids. The CDR3: CASSILDRDGYTF. In DNA, the CDR3 is TGTGCCAGTAGTATTCTGGACAGGGACGGCTACACCTTC.

The chain employs TRBV6-6 and TRBJ1-5, with D uncertain. This CDR3 contains 12 residues. Per germline, CDR1 MNHNY and CDR2 SVGAGI (reference sequence). Trimming cost V 7 bases and J 7 bases, with 11 bases left between them. The CDR3 DNA reads as TGTGCCAGCACCTCCTTAGCCCAGCCCCAGCATTTT. Translation gives CASTSLAQPQHF.

The chain recombines TRBV5-1 with TRBJ2-5; 10 nucleotides align to TRBD2. V lost 0 bases and J lost 4; bases outside the gene matches: 3. This CDR3 region has 15 residues. Per the germline V gene, CDR1 is SGHRS and CDR2 is YFSETQ. CDR3 protein: CASSLEGLARETQYF. For the CDR3, the DNA is TGCGCCAGCAGCTTGGAGGGACTAGCGAGAGAGACCCAGTACTTC.

The V and J genes are TRBV2 and TRBJ1-1; D is ambiguous. Germline assignment: CDR1 SNHLY and CDR2 FYNNEI. The CDR3 length is 14 residues. The V and J ends lost 7 bases and 4 bases respectively, with 16 bases between them. CDR3 DNA: TGTGCCAGCACTATTGGGATCATGGGCACTGAAGCTTTCTTT. Protein sequence: CASTIGIMGTEAFF.

Remarks on this clone: Within the sample, other DNA sequences also encode this same CDR3. The chain carries TRBV7-9 and TRBJ1-1; 7 bases match TRBD1. Germline CDR1 and CDR2: SEHNR and FQNEAQ (reference sequence). The length of the CDR3 is 14 residues. V was pared by 5 bases and J by 1 base, with 4 bases of the junction left unmatched. CDR3 nucleotides: TGTGCCAGCAGCCGCGGGACAGAGAACACTGAAGCTTTCTTT. Its protein product is CASSRGTENTEAFF.

The chain is built from TRBV29-1 and TRBJ2-3; the match to TRBD2 covers 15 bases. J gave up 3 bases and V 5 bases, and 3 bases lay outside the gene matches. This CDR3 has 15 residues. The germline gives CDR1 SQVTM, CDR2 ANQGSEA. In DNA, the CDR3 is TGCAGCGTTAAGGGGACTAGCGGGGGGACAGATACGCAGTATTTT. It specifies CSVKGTSGGTDTQYF.

The chain joins TRBV9 to TRBJ2-2; D unclear. V lost 4 bases to trimming and J lost 4 bases, with 11 bases between them. The CDR3 sequence is 14 residues long. Germline V gene sequence: CDR1 SGDLS, CDR2 YYNGEE. CDR3 nucleotide sequence: TGTGCCAGCAGCCGACGGACGGGCACCGGGGAGCTGTTTTTT. Translation gives CASSRRTGTGELFF.

The chain is built from TRBV19 and TRBJ1-5; TRBD1 might be the D (5 bases). The CDR3 extends over 17 amino acids. Trimming removed 0 bases from V and 0 bases from J, with 12 bases in between. Germline V gene lookup returns CDR1 LNHDA and CDR2 SQIVND (reference sequence). The CDR3 DNA follows: TGTGCCAGTAGTATAGATTGGGCAGGGCGTAGCAATCAGCCCCAGCATTTT. Its translation is CASSIDWAGRSNQPQHF.

V is TRBV6-1 and J is TRBJ1-6; D is unresolved. Trimming stripped 2 bases from V and 14 bases from J, with 4 bases between. There are 10 residues in the CDR3. Germline-derived CDR1 and CDR2 are MNHNS and SASEGT. The CDR3 protein is CASSEHSLHF. CDR3 sequence (DNA): TGTGCCAGCAGTGAACACTCCCTCCACTTT.

The J gene is TRBJ2-1, the V gene TRBV7-3, with unresolved D. This CDR3 is built from 15 residues. Germline V lookup: CDR1 SGHTA, CDR2 FQGTGA. V lost 5 bases to trimming and J lost 6 bases, with 17 bases between them. The CDR3 nucleotides are TGTGCCAGCAGCCCCACTGTCGTGTCGGCCAATGAGCAGTTCTTC. This translates into CASSPTVVSANEQFF.

This clone was counted only a few times. The chain is built from TRBV5-1 and TRBJ2-7, with D unclear. The CDR3 runs 15 residues. Germline-derived CDR1 and CDR2 are SGHRS and YFSETQ. V dropped 3 bases and J dropped 3 bases, with 16 bases sitting between them. CDR3 protein: CASSSGNLGGYEQYF. The CDR3 nucleotides are TGCGCCAGCAGCTCTGGAAACCTCGGCGGCTACGAGCAGTACTTC.

This rearrangement joins TRBV27 to TRBJ1-2, with D possibly being TRBD1 (5 bases). CDR1 and CDR2 (germline): MNHEY, SMNVEV (reference sequence). CDR3 length: 13 residues. Trimming took 5 bases from V and 4 from J, leaving 11 bases between them. CDR3 residues: CASSIRDVYGYTF. The CDR3, as DNA: TGTGCCAGCAGTATTAGGGACGTCTATGGCTACACCTTC.

V usage is TRBV27 and J usage is TRBJ1-1, with D possibly matching TRBD1 (6 bases). This CDR3 is 13 amino acids long. The V and J ends lost 5 bases and 11 bases respectively, with 18 bases between them. CDR1 is MNHEY, CDR2 SMNVEV, per germline (reference sequence). The CDR3 reads CASSPRGRVVAFF. The CDR3 DNA reads as TGTGCCAGCAGTCCCAGGGGCCGGGTAGTGGCTTTCTTT.